Here is one TCR beta chain with its context. The antigen is undetermined. This sample was included in a study of response to subunit inactivated influenza vaccine. Points from the study as a whole: The authors put forward the suggestion that each seasonal influenza vaccination may bring in only a limited number of new T cells.

In germline, CDR1 is DFQATT, CDR2 SNEGSKA (reference sequence). The CDR3 consists of 18 residues. V was pared by 0 bases and J by 9 bases, with 17 bases of the junction left unmatched. TCRdb re-called the RT-PCR reads with MiXCR, one entry per CDR3 protein. The sample shows about 570,000 distinct CDR3 sequences, 12% of them seen only once. This receptor was obtained from a man aged 50 to 60 who received an inactivated influenza vaccine. The chain uses TRBV20-1 and TRBJ2-1; 10 bases line up with TRBD2. The material was PBMCs from blood, obtained on the day of vaccination. The CDR3 DNA follows: TGCAGTGCTAGAGATGGTCGCAGGACTAGCGGCCTCAAGGGTGAGCAGTTCTTC. Encoded protein: CSARDGRRTSGLKGEQFF.